The 21 T cell receptor beta chains below were found in one sample sequenced in a study of cytomegalovirus exposure and HLA in healthy donors. The method was immunoSEQ multiplex PCR; TCRdb's version includes in-frame clones alone and lacks a portion of them. This sample has 220,000 or so clones, with 65% to 85% found just once. The sample consisted of PBMCs. All receptors come from a woman aged 30 to 39 in good health and CMV-seropositive.

The chain joins TRBV29-1 to TRBJ1-2; D is ambiguous. This CDR3 has 15 amino acids. Germline V CDR1 and CDR2: SQVTM, ANQGSEA. The ends were cut back, 4 bases at V and 0 bases at J, with 15 bases in the middle. CDR3 protein: CSVALTADPNYGYTF. CDR3 sequence (DNA): TGCAGCGTTGCCTTGACGGCGGACCCTAACTATGGCTACACCTTC.

The rearrangement links TRBV27 to TRBJ1-4, with TRBD1 identical over 7 bases. This CDR3 comprises 14 residues. V shed 2 bases, J shed 5 bases, and the junction held 2 bases outside the gene matches. Per germline, CDR1 MNHEY and CDR2 SMNVEV (reference sequence). The CDR3 nucleotides are TGTGCCAGCAGTTTACGCAGGGGGAATGAAAAACTGTTTTTT. Protein product: CASSLRRGNEKLFF. Complete variable domain (other parts from reference TRBV27 and TRBJ1-4): EAQVTQNPRYLITVTGKKLTVTCSQNMNHEYMSWYRQDPGLGLRQIYYSMNVEVTDKGDVPEGYKVSRKEKRNFPLILESPSPNQTSLYFCASSLRRGNEKLFFGSGTQLSVL.

The chain couples TRBV2 to TRBJ2-1, with 7 bases fitting TRBD2. The trim removed 4 bases at V and 9 bases at J, leaving 9 bases unmatched. Germline V gene data show CDR1 as SNHLY and CDR2 as FYNNEI. This CDR3 comprises 14 residues. The CDR3 region is CASSVAGEGVEQFF. CDR3 DNA sequence: TGTGCCAGCAGTGTAGCGGGTGAGGGCGTTGAGCAGTTCTTC. Supplemented by reference TRBV2 and TRBJ2-1, the full variable domain reads EPEVTQTPSHQVTQMGQEVILRCVPISNHLYFYWYRQILGQKVEFLVSFYNNEISEKSEIFDDQFSVERPDGSNFTLKIRSTKLEDSAMYFCASSVAGEGVEQFFGPGTRLTVL.

The count of this clone is one. The chain is built from TRBV13 and TRBJ2-7, with TRBD1 matching over 8 bases. There are 16 residues in the CDR3. The germline gives CDR1 PRHDT, CDR2 FYEKMQ (reference sequence). The trim removed 5 bases at V and 6 bases at J, leaving 15 bases unmatched. CDR3 nucleotides: TGTGCCAGCAGCCTTACTAACCTTGGACAGGGAGGCGAGCAGTACTTC. Its protein product is CASSLTNLGQGGEQYF.

V gene TRBV6-5 combines with J gene TRBJ1-5; 9 bases map to TRBD1. The CDR3 contains 15 residues. CDR1 and CDR2 (germline): MNHEY, SVGAGI. J was trimmed by 1 base and V by 6 bases; bases with no gene match: 4. The CDR3 is CASSPGTGSNQPQHF. In DNA, the CDR3 is TGTGCCAGCAGCCCCGGGACAGGGAGCAATCAGCCCCAGCATTTT.

The chain combines TRBV27 with TRBJ2-5; 16 bases fit TRBD2. This CDR3 has 15 amino acids. With 5 bases clipped from V and 5 bases from J, the junction kept 2 bases outside the gene matches. Germline CDR1 is MNHEY and CDR2 is SMNVEV (reference sequence). CDR3 DNA: TGTGCCAGCAGTAGGGGACTAGCGGGAGGGGAGACCCAGTACTTC. Translating it yields CASSRGLAGGETQYF.

V and J are TRBV29-1 and TRBJ1-1; unclear D gene. The CDR3 runs to 13 residues. The V end was cut by 3 bases, the J end by 5 bases, with 13 bases between. Germline CDR1 reads SQVTM; CDR2 reads ANQGSEA. This CDR3 reads CSVDGFRGTEAFF. The DNA for the CDR3 is TGCAGCGTTGACGGGTTTAGAGGGACTGAAGCTTTCTTT.

The chain links TRBV7-2 to TRBJ2-7, with unresolved D. Germline loops: CDR1 SGHTA, CDR2 FQGNSA. V dropped 3 bases and J dropped 3 bases, with 9 bases sitting between them. CDR3 size: 13 residues. CDR3 coding DNA: TGTGCCAGCAGCTTTTCAGTGGGCTACGAGCAGTACTTC. It encodes CASSFSVGYEQYF.

The CDR3 DNA sequence: TGTGCCAGCAGTTCGCCCGCTAGCACCGGGGAGCTGTTTTTT. Its protein product is CASSSPASTGELFF. This chain links TRBV6-5 with TRBJ2-2; D is ambiguous. The CDR3 sequence is 14 residues long. Germline assignment: CDR1 MNHEY and CDR2 SVGAGI. The V end was cut by 4 bases, the J end by 4 bases, with 10 bases between.

V usage is TRBV6-6 and J usage is TRBJ1-4; possibly TRBD1 for D (6 bases). Germline V CDR1 and CDR2: MNHNY, SVGAGI (reference sequence). Trimming took 11 bases from V and 7 from J, leaving 17 bases between them. There are 13 residues in the CDR3. The DNA for the CDR3 is TGTGCCGGGGCCGGGGGGGCCGTTGAAAAACTGTTTTTT. This gives the protein CAGAGGAVEKLFF.

V is TRBV28 and J is TRBJ2-1; tentative D call: TRBD2 (6 bases). The V gene lost 3 bases and the J gene lost 8 bases, with 14 bases spanning the gap. CDR3 length: 14 residues. Germline V gene data show CDR1 as MDHEN and CDR2 as SYDVKM. Written as DNA, the CDR3 is TGTGCCAGCAGTTTCGTGACTGGGGGGTATGAGCAGTTCTTC. The encoded protein is CASSFVTGGYEQFF.

This clone has more than one count but fewer than ten. The chain combines TRBV11-3 with TRBJ2-7, with D perhaps assigned TRBD1 or TRBD2 (5 bases each). CDR3 length equals 17 residues. The ends were cut back, 3 bases at V and 1 base at J, with 19 bases in the middle. Germline V gene sequence: CDR1 SGHNT, CDR2 YENEEA. CDR3 bases: TGTGCCAGCAGCTTTAAGTGGCAGGGAGTAGAGTCCTACGAGCAGTACTTC. This gives the protein CASSFKWQGVESYEQYF.

The chain links TRBV7-2 to TRBJ2-2; D is unresolved. V was clipped by 5 bases and J by 9 bases, with 13 bases between them. The CDR3 sequence is 13 residues long. Germline V gene data show CDR1 as SGHTA and CDR2 as FQGNSA. The CDR3 reads CASSRFIDRELFF. The CDR3 DNA follows: TGTGCCAGCAGCAGATTCATCGACAGGGAGCTGTTTTTT.

The rearrangement links TRBV7-9 to TRBJ1-2; D is unclear. Looked up from germline, CDR1 is SEHNR and CDR2 is FQNEAQ (reference sequence). The CDR3 is 14 amino acids. The ends were cut back, 5 bases at V and 2 bases at J, with 12 bases in the middle. CDR3: CASSHLWENYGYTF. The CDR3, as DNA: TGTGCCAGCAGCCACCTATGGGAGAACTATGGCTACACCTTC.

The table lists this clone with many counts. V is TRBV27 and J is TRBJ2-2; D might be TRBD1 or TRBD2, each matching 5 bases. This CDR3 is 13 amino acids long. In germline, CDR1 is MNHEY, CDR2 SMNVEV (reference sequence). Trimming shortened V by 3 bases and J by 9 bases, and 11 bases separated the two germline ends. CDR3 region: CASSLGRDRELFF. The CDR3 nucleotides read TGTGCCAGCAGTTTGGGCAGGGACCGGGAGCTGTTTTTT.

The rearrangement links TRBV28 to TRBJ2-7, with D uncertain. This CDR3 contains 13 residues. Deletions cut 5 bases from V and 4 bases from J, with 12 bases between. Germline V CDR1 and CDR2: MDHEN, SYDVKM. DNA of the CDR3: TGTGCCAGCAGTCGCCTGGGTATTTACGAGCAGTACTTC. Its translation: CASSRLGIYEQYF.

The chain has TRBV7-3 and TRBJ1-5, with 7 bases aligning to TRBD1. The germline V gene has CDR1 SGHTA and CDR2 FQGTGA. Trimming removed 4 bases from V and 7 bases from J; junction bases left unmatched: 4. The length of the CDR3 is 13 residues. Here the CDR3 DNA reads TGTGCCAGCAGCTACGACAGGGACCAGCCCCAGCATTTT. It specifies CASSYDRDQPQHF.

The DNA of the CDR3 is TGTGCCAGCAGCTCCATAGCGGGAGTAACCTACAATGAGCAGTTCTTC. Its translation is CASSSIAGVTYNEQFF. This chain uses TRBV7-9 with TRBJ2-1; TRBD2 agrees at 9 bases. The CDR3 length is 16 residues. J gave up 2 bases and V 4 bases, and 6 bases lay outside the gene matches. Germline lookup yields CDR1 SEHNR and CDR2 FQNEAQ (reference sequence). Full variable domain (remainder filled in from reference TRBV7-9 and TRBJ2-1): DTGVSQNPRHKITKRGQNVTFRCDPISEHNRLYWYRQTLGQGPEFLTYFQNEAQLEKSRLLSDRFSAERPKGSFSTLEIQRTEQGDSAMYLCASSSIAGVTYNEQFFGPGTRLTVL.

The chain links TRBV27 to TRBJ2-7, with 9 bases that match TRBD2. Germline lookup yields CDR1 MNHEY and CDR2 SMNVEV (reference sequence). The CDR3 runs 19 residues. V shed 5 bases and J 0 bases; nucleotides not matched to a gene: 17. CDR3: CASSPYPPQLAGGSYEQYF. The CDR3 DNA follows: TGTGCCAGCAGTCCTTACCCGCCCCAACTAGCGGGTGGCTCCTACGAGCAGTACTTC.

The sample holds one count of this clone. The rearrangement links TRBV30 to TRBJ2-4; TRBD1 agrees at 11 bases. J lost 2 bases, V lost 2 bases, and 5 bases had no gene match. The CDR3 is made up of 16 amino acids. Germline V CDR1 and CDR2: GTSNPN, SVGIG (reference sequence). CDR3 nucleotide sequence: TGTGCCTGGAGTCACAGGGACAGGGGGTCCAAAAACATTCAGTACTTC. Amino acids: CAWSHRDRGSKNIQYF.

The V and J genes are TRBV5-1 and TRBJ1-3; 7 nucleotides match TRBD1. Germline assignment: CDR1 SGHRS and CDR2 YFSETQ. The CDR3 totals 15 residues. Trimming took 3 bases from V and 4 from J; bases not matched to a gene: 7. DNA of the CDR3: TGCGCCAGCAGCTCCACGACAGGGAGGGGAAACACCATATATTTT. Residues: CASSSTTGRGNTIYF. The variable domain in full, completed from reference TRBV5-1 and TRBJ1-3, reads KAGVTQTPRYLIKTRGQQVTLSCSPISGHRSVSWYQQTPGQGLQFLFEYFSETQRNKGNFPGRFSGRQFSNSRSEMNVSTLELGDSALYLCASSSTTGRGNTIYFGEGSWLTVV.